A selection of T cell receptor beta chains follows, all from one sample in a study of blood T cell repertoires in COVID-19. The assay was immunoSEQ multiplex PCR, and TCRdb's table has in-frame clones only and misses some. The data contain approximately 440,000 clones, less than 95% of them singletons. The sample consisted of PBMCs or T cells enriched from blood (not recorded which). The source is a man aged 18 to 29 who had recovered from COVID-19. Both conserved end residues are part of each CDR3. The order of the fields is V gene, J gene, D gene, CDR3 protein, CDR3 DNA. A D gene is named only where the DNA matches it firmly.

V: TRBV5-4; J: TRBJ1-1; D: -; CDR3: CASSLERGTNTEAFF; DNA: TGTGCCAGCAGCTTGGAGAGGGGGACGAACACTGAAGCTTTCTTT
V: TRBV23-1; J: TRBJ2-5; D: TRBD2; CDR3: CASIRNRGGHRETQYF; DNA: TGCGCCAGCATTCGAAACCGGGGGGGCCATCGGGAGACCCAGTACTTC
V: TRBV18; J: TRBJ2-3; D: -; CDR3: CASSARGSRTDTQYF; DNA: TGTGCCAGCTCAGCCCGGGGGAGCCGCACAGATACGCAGTATTTT
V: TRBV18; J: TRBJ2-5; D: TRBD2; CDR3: CASSRGLAGGSDQETQYF; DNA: TGTGCCAGCTCACGGGGACTAGCGGGAGGAAGTGACCAAGAGACCCAGTACTTC
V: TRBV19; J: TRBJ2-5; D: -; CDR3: CASSGGSPGETQYF; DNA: TGTGCCAGTAGCGGAGGCAGCCCCGGGGAGACCCAGTACTTC
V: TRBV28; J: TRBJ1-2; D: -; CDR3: CASSVPGTPYGYTF; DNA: TGTGCCAGCAGTGTTCCGGGAACTCCCTATGGCTACACCTTC
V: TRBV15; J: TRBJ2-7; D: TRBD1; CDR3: CATSRDSTGGDEQYF; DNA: TGTGCCACCAGCAGAGATTCGACAGGGGGTGACGAGCAGTACTTC
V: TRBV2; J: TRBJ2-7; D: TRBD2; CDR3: CASRATGTSSHEQYF; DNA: TGTGCCAGCAGGGCCACCGGGACTAGCTCCCACGAGCAGTACTTC
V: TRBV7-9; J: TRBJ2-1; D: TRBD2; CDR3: CASTLAGGFDEQFF; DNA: TGTGCCAGCACCCTAGCGGGAGGTTTCGATGAGCAGTTCTTC
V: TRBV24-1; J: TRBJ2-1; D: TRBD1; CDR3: CATSEPTGTGGSEQFF; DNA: TGTGCCACCAGTGAGCCTACCGGGACAGGGGGCAGTGAGCAGTTCTTC
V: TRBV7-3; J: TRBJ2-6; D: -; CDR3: CASSLGGLGAGANVLTF; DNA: TGTGCCAGCAGCTTGGGAGGCTTAGGGGCTGGGGCCAACGTCCTGACTTTC
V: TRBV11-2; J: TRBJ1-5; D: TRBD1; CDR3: CASSGDRASQPQHF; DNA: TGTGCCAGCAGCGGTGACAGGGCGTCTCAGCCCCAGCATTTT
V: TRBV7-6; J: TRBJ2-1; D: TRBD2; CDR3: CASSGQSGGAYNEQFF; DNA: TGTGCCAGCAGCGGACAGAGCGGGGGAGCTTACAATGAGCAGTTCTTC
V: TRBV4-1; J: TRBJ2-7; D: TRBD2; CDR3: CASSQDYTSGQYDYEQYF; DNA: TGCGCCAGCAGCCAAGATTATACTAGCGGGCAGTATGACTACGAGCAGTACTTC
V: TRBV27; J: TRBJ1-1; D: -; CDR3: CASSLFVRTEAFF; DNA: TGTGCCAGCAGTTTGTTCGTGCGCACTGAAGCTTTCTTT
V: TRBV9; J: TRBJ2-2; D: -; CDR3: CASSAGGELFF; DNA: TGTGCCAGCAGCGCGGGCGGGGAGCTGTTTTTT
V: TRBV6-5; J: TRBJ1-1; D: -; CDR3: CASSYGGVNTEAFF; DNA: TGTGCCAGCAGTTACGGGGGGGTGAACACTGAAGCTTTCTTT
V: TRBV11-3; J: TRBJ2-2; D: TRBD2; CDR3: CASSRGGGELFF; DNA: TGTGCCAGCAGCCGGGGGGGCGGGGAGCTGTTTTTT